The following is a T cell receptor (beta chain) sequence with its context. Its antigen is still unknown. This same CDR3 is encoded by further DNA sequences in the sample. The data were taken from a study of shared clonotypes between healthy human individuals. As for the study in general: Each donor's CD8 memory used one plate, CD8 naive two, each CD4 subset three. General observations from the study: Rarefaction indicated that sorted-subset sequencing remained incomplete although depth was large.

Per the authors' pipeline: Owing to the provision of junction-only sequences devoid of quality scores by immunoSEQ, filtering differed. Sequencing was performed with immunoSEQ multiplex PCR; in TCRdb, only in-frame clones are kept and a portion is missing. V and J calls and clone size follow that table, whereas D and trimming were derived from the DNA. Here the sample spans 2 million to 2.5 million clones, roughly 91% being singletons. Naive-designated CD8 cells lacked CD45RO, were positively enriched for CCR7, and omitted terminally differentiated effector memory CD45RA+ cells. Participating donors were healthy, HIV-negative adults free of recent acute infections or vaccinations. The V end was cut by 4 bases, the J end by 0 bases, with 6 bases between. CDR1 and CDR2 (germline): LNHDA, SQIVND (reference sequence). The CDR3 consists of 13 residues.

This sequence was found in a man in his late teens or twenties in good health. Some clones in this sample may be carry-over from other donors' samples. Material for sequencing was naive CD8+ T cells from PBMCs. The chain combines TRBV19 with TRBJ1-1; D not certain. The CDR3 loop is CASSTAVNTEAFF. The DNA of the CDR3 is TGTGCCAGTAGTACGGCGGTGAACACTGAAGCTTTCTTT.